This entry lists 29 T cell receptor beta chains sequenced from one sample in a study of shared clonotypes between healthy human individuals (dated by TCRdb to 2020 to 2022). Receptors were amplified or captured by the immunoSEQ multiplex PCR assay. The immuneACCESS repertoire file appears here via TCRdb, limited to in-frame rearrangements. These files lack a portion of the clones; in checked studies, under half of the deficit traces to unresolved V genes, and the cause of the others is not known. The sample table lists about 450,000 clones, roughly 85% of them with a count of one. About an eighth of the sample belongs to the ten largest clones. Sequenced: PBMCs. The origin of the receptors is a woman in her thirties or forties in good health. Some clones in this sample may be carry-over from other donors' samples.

The DNA of the CDR3 is TGCGCCAGCAGCGCTAGCGGGAGGGAACACGAGCAGTACTTC. Translating gives CASSASGREHEQYF. The rearrangement joins TRBV5-1 to TRBJ2-7; 12 bases map to TRBD2. The V and J ends lost 4 bases and 5 bases, in that order; junction bases with no gene match: 4. The CDR3 extends over 14 amino acids. The germline gives CDR1 SGHRS, CDR2 YFSETQ. The full variable domain, with the rest looked up from reference TRBV5-1 and TRBJ2-7, is KAGVTQTPRYLIKTRGQQVTLSCSPISGHRSVSWYQQTPGQGLQFLFEYFSETQRNKGNFPGRFSGRQFSNSRSEMNVSTLELGDSALYLCASSASGREHEQYFGPGTRLTVT.

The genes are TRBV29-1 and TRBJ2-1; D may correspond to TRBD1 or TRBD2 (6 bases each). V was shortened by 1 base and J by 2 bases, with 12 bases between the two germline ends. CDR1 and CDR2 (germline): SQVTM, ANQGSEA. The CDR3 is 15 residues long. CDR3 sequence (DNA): TGCAGCGTTGAAGTTTACGGGGGCGCCTACAATGAGCAGTTCTTC. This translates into CSVEVYGGAYNEQFF.

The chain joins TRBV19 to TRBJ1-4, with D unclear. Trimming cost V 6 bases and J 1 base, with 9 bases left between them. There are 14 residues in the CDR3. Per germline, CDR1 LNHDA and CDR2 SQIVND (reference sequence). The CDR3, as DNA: TGTGCCAGTAGACCAACAGTAACTAATGAAAAACTGTTTTTT. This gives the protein CASRPTVTNEKLFF.

This chain's CDR3 is CASSPSIGNNYNEQFF. CDR3 sequence (DNA): TGTGCCAGCAGCCCCTCGATTGGGAACAACTACAATGAGCAGTTCTTC. This chain connects TRBV5-4 to TRBJ2-1; D uncertain. V gave up 4 bases and J gave up 3 bases, with 17 bases separating them. The V gene's germline CDR1 is SGHNT and CDR2 YYREEE (reference sequence). The CDR3 contains 16 residues.

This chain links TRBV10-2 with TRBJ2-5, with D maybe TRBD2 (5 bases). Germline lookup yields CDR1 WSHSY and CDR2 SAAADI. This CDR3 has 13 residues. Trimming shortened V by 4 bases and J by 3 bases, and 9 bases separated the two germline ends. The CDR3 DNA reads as TGCGCCAGCAGTGGGGCTAGCAAAGAGACCCAGTACTTC. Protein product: CASSGASKETQYF.

The CDR3 nucleotides are TGTGCCAGCAGCTTACTCCAGGTTGTTGCAACTAATGAAAAACTGTTTTTT. Its protein product is CASSLLQVVATNEKLFF. This sequence joins TRBV7-9 and TRBJ1-4; the D is unclear. V was clipped by 2 bases and J by 0 bases, with 13 bases between them. Germline assignment: CDR1 SEHNR and CDR2 FQNEAQ (reference sequence). This CDR3 contains 17 residues.

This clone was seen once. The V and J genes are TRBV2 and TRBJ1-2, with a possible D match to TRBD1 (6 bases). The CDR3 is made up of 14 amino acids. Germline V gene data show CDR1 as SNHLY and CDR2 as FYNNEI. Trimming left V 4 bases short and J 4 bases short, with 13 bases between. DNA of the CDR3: TGTGCCAGCAGTGTACAAGGGGGGACCTATGGCTACACCTTC. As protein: CASSVQGGTYGYTF.

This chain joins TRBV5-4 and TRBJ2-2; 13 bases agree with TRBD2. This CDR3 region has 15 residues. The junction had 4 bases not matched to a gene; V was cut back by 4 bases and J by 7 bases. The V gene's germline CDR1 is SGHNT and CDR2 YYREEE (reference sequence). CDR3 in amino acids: CASSTGLAGVGELFF. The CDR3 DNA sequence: TGTGCCAGCAGCACCGGACTAGCGGGAGTCGGGGAGCTGTTTTTT.

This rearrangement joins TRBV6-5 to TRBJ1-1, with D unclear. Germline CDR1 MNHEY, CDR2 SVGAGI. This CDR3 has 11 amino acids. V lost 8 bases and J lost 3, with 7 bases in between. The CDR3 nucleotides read TGTGCCAGCCATCGGGACACTGAAGCTTTCTTT. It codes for CASHRDTEAFF.

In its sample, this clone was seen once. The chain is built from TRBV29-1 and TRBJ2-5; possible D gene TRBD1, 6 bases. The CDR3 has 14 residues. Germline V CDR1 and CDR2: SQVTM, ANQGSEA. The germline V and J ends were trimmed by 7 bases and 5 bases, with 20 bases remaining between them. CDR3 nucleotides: TGCAGCGCCACACAGGGTTTGGGTGGGGAGACCCAGTACTTC. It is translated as CSATQGLGGETQYF.

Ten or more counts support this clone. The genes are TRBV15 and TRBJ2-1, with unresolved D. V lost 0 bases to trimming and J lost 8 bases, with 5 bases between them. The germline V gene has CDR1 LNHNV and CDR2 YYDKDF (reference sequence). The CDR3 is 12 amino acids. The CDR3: CATSRDEDEQFF. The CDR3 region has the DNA TGTGCCACCAGCAGAGATGAGGATGAGCAGTTCTTC.

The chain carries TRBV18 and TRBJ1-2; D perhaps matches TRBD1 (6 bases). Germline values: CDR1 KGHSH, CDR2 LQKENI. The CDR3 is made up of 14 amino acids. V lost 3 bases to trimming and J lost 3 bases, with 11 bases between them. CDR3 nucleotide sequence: TGTGCCAGCTCACCCCCGGGGGCACACTATGGCTACACCTTC. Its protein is CASSPPGAHYGYTF. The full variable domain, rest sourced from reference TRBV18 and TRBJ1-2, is NAGVMQNPRHLVRRRGQEARLRCSPMKGHSHVYWYRQLPEEGLKFMVYLQKENIIDESGMPKERFSAEFPKEGPSILRIQQVVRGDSAAYFCASSPPGAHYGYTFGSGTRLTVV.

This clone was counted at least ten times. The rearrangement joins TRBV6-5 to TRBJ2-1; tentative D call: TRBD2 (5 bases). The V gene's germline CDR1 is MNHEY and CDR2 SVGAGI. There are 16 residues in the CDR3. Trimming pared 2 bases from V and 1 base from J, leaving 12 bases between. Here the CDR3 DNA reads TGTGCCAGCAGTTACCCTCACGGAGGTTCCTACAATGAGCAGTTCTTC. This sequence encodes CASSYPHGGSYNEQFF.

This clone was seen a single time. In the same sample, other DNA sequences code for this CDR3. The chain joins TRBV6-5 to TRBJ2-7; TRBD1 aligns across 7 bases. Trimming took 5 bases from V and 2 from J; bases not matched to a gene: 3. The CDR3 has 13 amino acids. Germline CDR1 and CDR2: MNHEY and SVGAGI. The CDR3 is CASSRDRTYEQYF. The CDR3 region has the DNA TGTGCCAGCAGTAGGGACAGAACCTACGAGCAGTACTTC.

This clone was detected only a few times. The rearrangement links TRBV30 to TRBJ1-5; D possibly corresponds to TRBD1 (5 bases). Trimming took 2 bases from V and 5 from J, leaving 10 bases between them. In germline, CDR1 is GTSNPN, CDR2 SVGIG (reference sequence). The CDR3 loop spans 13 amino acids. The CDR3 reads CAWSHQGYQPQHF. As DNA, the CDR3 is TGTGCCTGGAGTCATCAGGGTTATCAGCCCCAGCATTTT.

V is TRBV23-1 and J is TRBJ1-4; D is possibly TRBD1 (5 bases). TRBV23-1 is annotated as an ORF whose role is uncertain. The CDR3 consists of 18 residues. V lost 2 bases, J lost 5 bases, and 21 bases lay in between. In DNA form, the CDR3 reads TGCGCCAGCAGTCAACCTACTCGACAGCGCCCGTCGAATGAAAAACTGTTTTTT. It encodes CASSQPTRQRPSNEKLFF.

The CDR3 DNA reads TGTGCCAGCAGTGAACTCGGCCCGTTTAGCAATCAGCCCCAGCATTTT. Amino acids: CASSELGPFSNQPQHF. V and J are TRBV2 and TRBJ1-5, with D unresolved. Germline V gene lookup returns CDR1 SNHLY and CDR2 FYNNEI. This CDR3 has 16 residues. V was pared by 2 bases and J by 0 bases, with 11 bases between.

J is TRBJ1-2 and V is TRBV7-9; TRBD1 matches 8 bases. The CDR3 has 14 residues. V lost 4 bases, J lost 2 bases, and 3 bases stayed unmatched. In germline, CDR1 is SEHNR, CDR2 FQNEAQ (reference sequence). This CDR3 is CASSSGQANYGYTF. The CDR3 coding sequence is TGTGCCAGCAGCTCGGGACAGGCAAACTATGGCTACACCTTC.

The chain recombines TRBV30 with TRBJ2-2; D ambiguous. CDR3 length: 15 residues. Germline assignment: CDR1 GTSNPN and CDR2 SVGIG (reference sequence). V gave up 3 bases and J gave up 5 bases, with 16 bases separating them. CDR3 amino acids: CAWRPNLSGTGELFF. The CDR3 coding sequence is TGTGCCTGGAGGCCAAATCTATCGGGTACCGGGGAGCTGTTTTTT.

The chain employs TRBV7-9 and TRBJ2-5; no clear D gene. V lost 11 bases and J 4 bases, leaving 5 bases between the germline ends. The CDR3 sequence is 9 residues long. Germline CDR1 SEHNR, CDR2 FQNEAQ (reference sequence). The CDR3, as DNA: TGTGCCCTCCCAGAGACCCAGTACTTC. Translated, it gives CALPETQYF.

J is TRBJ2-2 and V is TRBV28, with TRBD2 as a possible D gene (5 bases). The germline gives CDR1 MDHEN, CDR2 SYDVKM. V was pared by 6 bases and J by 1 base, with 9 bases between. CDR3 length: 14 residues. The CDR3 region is CASRIAQNTGELFF. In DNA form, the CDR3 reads TGTGCCAGCAGGATAGCGCAGAACACCGGGGAGCTGTTTTTT. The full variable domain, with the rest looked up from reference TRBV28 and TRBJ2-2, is DVKVTQSSRYLVKRTGEKVFLECVQDMDHENMFWYRQDPGLGLRLIYFSYDVKMKEKGDIPEGYSVSREKKERFSLILESASTNQTSMYLCASRIAQNTGELFFGEGSRLTVL.

CDR3 DNA: TGTGCCACCCGGGGGTTTAGGAACACTGAAGCTTTCTTT. Translated: CATRGFRNTEAFF. This sequence joins TRBV19 and TRBJ1-1; possibly TRBD1 for D (5 bases). Germline assignment: CDR1 LNHDA and CDR2 SQIVND (reference sequence). Trimming took 10 bases from V and 1 from J, leaving 13 bases between them. The CDR3 length is 13 residues.

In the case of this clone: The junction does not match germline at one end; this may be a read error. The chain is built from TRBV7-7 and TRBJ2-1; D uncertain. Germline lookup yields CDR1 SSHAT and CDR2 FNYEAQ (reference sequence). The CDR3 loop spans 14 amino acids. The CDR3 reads CASSLFLQGNEQFF. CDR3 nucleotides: TGTGCTAGCAGCTTGTTCCTTCAAGGGAATGAGCAGTTCTTC.

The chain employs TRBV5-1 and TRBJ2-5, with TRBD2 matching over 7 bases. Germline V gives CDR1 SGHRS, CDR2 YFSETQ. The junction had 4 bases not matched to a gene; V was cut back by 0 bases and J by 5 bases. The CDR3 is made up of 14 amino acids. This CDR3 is CASSLELAMETQYF. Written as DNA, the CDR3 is TGCGCCAGCAGCTTGGAACTAGCGATGGAGACCCAGTACTTC.

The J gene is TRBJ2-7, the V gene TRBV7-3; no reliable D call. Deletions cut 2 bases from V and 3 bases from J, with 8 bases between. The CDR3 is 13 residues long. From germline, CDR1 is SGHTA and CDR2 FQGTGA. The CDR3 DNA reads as TGTGCCAGCAGCTTAGGGAACGACTACGAGCAGTACTTC. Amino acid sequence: CASSLGNDYEQYF.

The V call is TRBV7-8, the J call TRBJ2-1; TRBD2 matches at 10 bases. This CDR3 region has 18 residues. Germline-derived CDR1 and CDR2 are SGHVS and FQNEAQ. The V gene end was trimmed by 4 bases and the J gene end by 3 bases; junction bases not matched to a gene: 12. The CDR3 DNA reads TGTGCCAGCAGCTCCCCGGGGACTAGCGCAGACAACTACAATGAGCAGTTCTTC. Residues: CASSSPGTSADNYNEQFF.

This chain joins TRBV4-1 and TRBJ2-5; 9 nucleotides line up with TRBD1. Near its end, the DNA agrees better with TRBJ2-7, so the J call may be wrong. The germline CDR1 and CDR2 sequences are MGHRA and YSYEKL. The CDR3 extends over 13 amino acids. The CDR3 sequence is CASTPGQGYEQYF. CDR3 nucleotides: TGCGCCAGCACACCGGGACAGGGCTACGAGCAGTACTTC.

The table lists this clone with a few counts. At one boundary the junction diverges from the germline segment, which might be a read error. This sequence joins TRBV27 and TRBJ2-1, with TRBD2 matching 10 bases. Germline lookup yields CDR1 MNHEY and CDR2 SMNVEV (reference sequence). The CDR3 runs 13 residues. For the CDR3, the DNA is TGTGCCAGCACCTTAGGGCTAGCGGGAGTAAAAATCTTC. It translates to CASTLGLAGVKIF.

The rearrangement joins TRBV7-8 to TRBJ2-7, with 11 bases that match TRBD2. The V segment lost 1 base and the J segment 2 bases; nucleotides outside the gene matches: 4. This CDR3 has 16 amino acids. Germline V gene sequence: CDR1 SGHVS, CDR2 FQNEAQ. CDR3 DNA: TGTGCCAGCAGCTTAGGACTAGCGGGACTAGCCTACGAGCAGTACTTC. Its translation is CASSLGLAGLAYEQYF.